A single sample gave rise to the 18 T cell receptor beta chains below, sequenced in a study of cytomegalovirus exposure and HLA in healthy donors. Amplification used 60 Vbeta primers and 13 Jbeta primers. The assay was immunoSEQ multiplex PCR, and TCRdb's table has in-frame clones only and misses some. The sample holds about 120,000 clones, more than 65% seen once. The sample comprised PBMCs. All receptors come from a woman in her twenties or thirties in good health and CMV-seronegative.

The chain has TRBV6-6 and TRBJ2-7, with 9 nucleotides matching TRBD1. This CDR3 is 14 amino acids long. Germline V lookup: CDR1 MNHNY, CDR2 SVGAGI (reference sequence). J was trimmed by 2 bases and V by 8 bases; bases with no gene match: 7. Here the CDR3 reads CASSYRDRAYEQYF. DNA for the CDR3: TGTGCCAGCTCTTACCGGGACAGGGCCTACGAGCAGTACTTC.

This clone was observed once. The V and J genes are TRBV2 and TRBJ2-1, with 10 bases that match TRBD1. Germline trimming cut 8 bases from V and 8 bases from J; bases unmatched to any gene: 6. This CDR3 region has 13 residues. Germline-derived CDR1 and CDR2 are SNHLY and FYNNEI. For the CDR3, the DNA is TGTGCCAGCGAGGGACAGGGGAGTGATGAGCAGTTCTTC. It yields the protein CASEGQGSDEQFF.

The chain combines TRBV6-5 with TRBJ1-1; 7 nucleotides align to TRBD1. In germline, CDR1 is MNHEY, CDR2 SVGAGI. The junction had 7 bases not matched to a gene; V was cut back by 2 bases and J by 4 bases. This CDR3 has 15 residues. This CDR3 reads CASSYTNRGTTEAFF. Here the CDR3 DNA reads TGTGCCAGCAGTTACACTAACAGGGGCACCACTGAAGCTTTCTTT.

This clone was seen a handful of times. The chain combines TRBV28 with TRBJ1-1; 10 nucleotides line up with TRBD1. This CDR3 spans 12 amino acids. J lost 9 bases, V lost 5 bases, and 3 bases had no gene match. In germline, CDR1 is MDHEN, CDR2 SYDVKM. The CDR3 coding sequence is TGTGCCAGCAGTCCGGACAGGGGGAAAGCTTTCTTT. It encodes CASSPDRGKAFF.

The chain employs TRBV18 and TRBJ1-2, with D perhaps TRBD1 (5 bases). CDR3 length equals 16 residues. Germline V gene lookup returns CDR1 KGHSH and CDR2 LQKENI. V was pared by 5 bases and J by 8 bases, with 24 bases between. The CDR3 loop is CASSSQEEENGEGYTF. The CDR3, as DNA: TGTGCCAGCTCATCACAGGAGGAGGAGAACGGGGAGGGCTACACCTTC.

The chain joins TRBV5-1 to TRBJ2-5, with D perhaps matching TRBD1 (6 bases). The end of the DNA fits TRBJ2-7 better, so the J call may be wrong. CDR1 is SGHRS and CDR2 is YFSETQ in the germline V gene. The CDR3 sequence is 15 residues long. The CDR3 region has the DNA TGCGCCAGCAGCTTAGATTCGAGGACAGAAGGCGAGCAGTACTTC. Amino acid sequence: CASSLDSRTEGEQYF.

Here the CDR3 reads CASSPRGTGELFF. CDR3 bases: TGTGCCAGCAGCCCCCGGGGCACCGGGGAGCTGTTTTTT. The rearrangement uses TRBV9 and TRBJ2-2; a possible D gene is TRBD2 (5 bases). Per germline, CDR1 SGDLS and CDR2 YYNGEE. CDR3 length: 13 amino acids. Trimming shortened V by 4 bases and J by 4 bases, and 8 bases separated the two germline ends.

V is TRBV2 and J is TRBJ2-2, with D unclear. The ends were cut back, 2 bases at V and 2 bases at J, with 9 bases in the middle. Germline CDR1 is SNHLY and CDR2 is FYNNEI. The CDR3 contains 15 residues. This CDR3 reads CASSENAVNTGELFF. Here the CDR3 DNA reads TGTGCCAGCAGTGAAAACGCAGTAAACACCGGGGAGCTGTTTTTT.

This chain joins TRBV27 and TRBJ2-3; 7 nucleotides align to TRBD2. The CDR3 sequence is 17 residues long. Germline V gene data show CDR1 as MNHEY and CDR2 as SMNVEV (reference sequence). Trimming at V came to 0 bases and at J to 2 bases, leaving 8 bases not matched to a gene. CDR3 DNA: TGTGCCAGCAGTTTATCGATGGGGGGAGGGCCCACAGATACGCAGTATTTT. Protein: CASSLSMGGGPTDTQYF.

This chain links TRBV4-1 with TRBJ1-1, with 9 bases fitting TRBD1. CDR1 MGHRA and CDR2 YSYEKL come from the germline V gene. Unmatched junction bases numbered 3, after V lost 3 bases and J lost 4 bases. This CDR3 is built from 14 residues. The CDR3 is CASSHGTGTTEAFF. The DNA for the CDR3 is TGCGCCAGCAGCCATGGGACAGGGACCACTGAAGCTTTCTTT.

This chain links TRBV19 with TRBJ2-4; 15 bases map to TRBD2. The CDR3 runs 19 residues. Trimming removed 4 bases from V and 2 bases from J; junction bases left unmatched: 9. Germline CDR1 is LNHDA and CDR2 is SQIVND (reference sequence). The CDR3 here is CASSSSPGLAGGSKNIQYF. CDR3 DNA sequence: TGTGCCAGTAGTAGTTCGCCGGGACTAGCGGGGGGCTCCAAAAACATTCAGTACTTC.

The J gene is TRBJ1-3, the V gene TRBV30, with unresolved D. The CDR3 is 16 residues long. With 2 bases removed from V and 0 bases from J, the gap between germline ends came to 14 bases. The germline CDR1 and CDR2 sequences are GTSNPN and SVGIG (reference sequence). CDR3 bases: TGTGCCTGGAGTAAGTTGCCAGGCCGCTCTGGAAACACCATATATTTT. Its protein product is CAWSKLPGRSGNTIYF.

The genes are TRBV7-9 and TRBJ1-2; D gene ambiguous. The V gene lost 4 bases and the J gene lost 4 bases, with 7 bases spanning the gap. The CDR3 has 12 residues. In germline, CDR1 is SEHNR, CDR2 FQNEAQ (reference sequence). In nucleotides, the CDR3 is TGTGCCAGCAGCTCTCTTATCTATGGCTACACCTTC. This encodes CASSSLIYGYTF.

The gene calls are TRBV27 and TRBJ1-5; no firm D call. V lost 5 bases and J lost 2, with 13 bases in between. CDR1 and CDR2 from the germline V gene are MNHEY and SMNVEV (reference sequence). The CDR3 sequence is 15 residues long. The CDR3 protein is CASSEGYTGNQPQHF. The CDR3 coding sequence is TGTGCCAGCAGTGAGGGCTATACGGGCAATCAGCCCCAGCATTTT.

The V call is TRBV4-2, the J call TRBJ1-3, with 7 bases aligning to TRBD1. The CDR3 length is 18 residues. The trim removed 4 bases at V and 1 base at J, leaving 13 bases unmatched. CDR1 LGHNA and CDR2 YNFKEQ come from the germline V gene. CDR3 amino acids: CASSPRQGRGISGNTIYF. The CDR3, as DNA: TGTGCCAGCAGCCCGCGACAGGGAAGGGGGATTTCTGGAAACACCATATATTTT.

The rearrangement uses TRBV18 and TRBJ2-6, with D possibly matching TRBD2 (6 bases). This CDR3 spans 18 amino acids. Germline V gene data show CDR1 as KGHSH and CDR2 as LQKENI. V gave up 3 bases and J gave up 4 bases, with 19 bases separating them. CDR3 nucleotides: TGTGCCAGCTCACCCCCCGCGAAGGGAGGTCTAGGGGCCAACGTCCTGACTTTC. Translating gives CASSPPAKGGLGANVLTF.

The chain couples TRBV6-5 to TRBJ1-1; a possible D gene is TRBD1 (5 bases). The CDR3 totals 14 residues. V lost 6 bases to trimming and J lost 1 base, with 12 bases between them. CDR1 MNHEY and CDR2 SVGAGI come from the germline V gene. Written as DNA, the CDR3 is TGTGCCAGCAGGGAGGGGCCGGGGAACACTGAAGCTTTCTTT. This translates into CASREGPGNTEAFF.

The sample holds a few counts of this clone. This CDR3 reads CASSLTGDPNQPQHF. CDR3 DNA sequence: TGCGCCAGCAGCCTAACAGGTGACCCTAATCAGCCCCAGCATTTT. The chain carries TRBV5-1 and TRBJ1-5, with a tentative D call TRBD1 (5 bases). The germline gives CDR1 SGHRS, CDR2 YFSETQ. This CDR3 comprises 15 residues. V was cut by 4 bases and J by 4 bases, with 15 bases left in between.